The clone carrying this T cell receptor (beta chain) showed up just a few times. The CDR3 is made up of 13 amino acids. Germline V CDR1 and CDR2: ENHRY, SYGVKD. V gave up 10 bases and J gave up 1 base; unmatched junction bases: 5. In the original analysis: Reference gene primer amplification in the assay estimated nucleated cell counts. TCRdb keeps only in-frame clones here, not all; method: immunoSEQ multiplex PCR. V, J and clone size are taken as reported in that table, and D and trimming were inferred from the DNA itself. Of 150,000 to 190,000 clones in the sample, approximately 80% were seen once. The sample originates from a study of blood T cell repertoires in COVID-19. Overall study context: Material from acute and convalescent COVID-19 was sourced from the United States, Italy and Spain. Sources were T cells, B-cell-depleted T cells, or PBMCs; the material itself was cDNA or gDNA.

The rearrangement joins TRBV10-3 to TRBJ1-1; 8 positions match TRBD1. This sequence originates from a woman older than 75 with acute or convalescent COVID-19. Sequenced: peripheral blood. Here the CDR3 DNA reads TGTGCCAGAAAGGACAGGGCGAACACTGAAGCTTTCTTT. It specifies CARKDRANTEAFF.